The T cell receptor beta chain described here comes from a study of cytomegalovirus exposure and HLA in healthy donors. Study results and limitations: Three chains linked to CMV were shown in vitro to be specific for CMV antigens. A highly shared variant cluster was judged a likely technical artifact.

Healthy bone marrow donors made up the cohort. Primers: 60 Vbeta forward and 13 Jbeta reverse. Clones were read by immunoSEQ multiplex PCR, and TCRdb kept only the in-frame ones, dropping some. The profile shows around 190,000 clones, 70% to 85% of them singletons. For this clone: Its target is not known.

Trimming removed 5 bases from V and 5 bases from J, with 15 bases in between. The V gene's germline CDR1 is MRHNA and CDR2 SNTAGT. The CDR3 is made up of 14 amino acids. The chain employs TRBV6-4 and TRBJ1-2; TRBD1 might be the D (5 bases). Sequencing was performed on PBMCs. The clonotype originates from a woman in her twenties or thirties in good health and CMV-seropositive. The CDR3 protein is CASSPTAGLYGYTF. CDR3 DNA: TGTGCCAGCAGTCCAACCGCAGGGCTATATGGCTACACCTTC.